This T cell receptor beta chain was captured by sequencing in a study of T cell repertoires in cytomegalovirus infection. Study information: Evidence of both CMV infection and a matching HLA type came from public TCR beta signatures.

The CDR3 consists of 15 residues. Germline V CDR1 and CDR2: SGHTA, FQGNSA. J gave up 2 bases and V 5 bases, and 9 bases lay outside the gene matches. Regarding this clonotype: Its target is not known.

TCRdb reprocessed the reads via MiXCR and lists one record per CDR3 protein. This repertoire shows under 200,000 distinct CDR3 sequences, about 20% found once; its top ten account for 20% to 30%. This receptor was taken from a human donor in good health (CMV status not recorded). Some clones in this sample may be carry-over from other donors' samples. V usage is TRBV7-2 and J usage is TRBJ2-7; 7 positions match TRBD1. Sequencing was performed on CD8+ T cells from cultured PBMCs, taken from culture after CMV antigen stimulation. CDR3 loop: CASSRSPTGPYEQYF. The CDR3 bases are TGTGCCAGCAGCCGGTCCCCGACAGGGCCCTACGAGCAGTACTTC. The full variable domain, rest sourced from reference TRBV7-2 and TRBJ2-7, is GAGVSQSPSNKVTEKGKDVELRCDPISGHTALYWYRQSLGQGLEFLIYFQGNSAPDKSGLPSDRFSAERTGGSVSTLTIQRTQQEDSAVYLCASSRSPTGPYEQYFGPGTRLTVT.